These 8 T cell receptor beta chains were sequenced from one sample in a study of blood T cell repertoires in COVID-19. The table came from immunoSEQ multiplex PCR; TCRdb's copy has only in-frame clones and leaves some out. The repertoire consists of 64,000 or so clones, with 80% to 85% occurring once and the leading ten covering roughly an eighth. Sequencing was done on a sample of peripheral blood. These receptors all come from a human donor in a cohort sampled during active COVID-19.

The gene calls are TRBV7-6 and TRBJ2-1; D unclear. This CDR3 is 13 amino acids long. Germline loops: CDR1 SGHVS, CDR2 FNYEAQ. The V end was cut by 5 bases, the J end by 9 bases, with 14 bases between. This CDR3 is CASSPPSSREQFF. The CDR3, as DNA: TGTGCCAGCAGCCCCCCTAGTTCTCGTGAGCAGTTCTTC.

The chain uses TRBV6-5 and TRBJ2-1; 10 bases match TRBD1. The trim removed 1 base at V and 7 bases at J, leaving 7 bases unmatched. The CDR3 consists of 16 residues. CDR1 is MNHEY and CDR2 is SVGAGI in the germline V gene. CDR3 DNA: TGTGCCAGCAGTTACTGGTTTGGACAGGGGGGTAATGAGCAGTTCTTC. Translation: CASSYWFGQGGNEQFF.

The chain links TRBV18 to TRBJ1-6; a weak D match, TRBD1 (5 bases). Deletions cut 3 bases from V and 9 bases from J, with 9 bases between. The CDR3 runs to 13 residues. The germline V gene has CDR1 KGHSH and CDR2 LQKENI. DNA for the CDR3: TGTGCCAGCTCACCGGGGGGGGTTTCACCCCTCCACTTT. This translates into CASSPGGVSPLHF.

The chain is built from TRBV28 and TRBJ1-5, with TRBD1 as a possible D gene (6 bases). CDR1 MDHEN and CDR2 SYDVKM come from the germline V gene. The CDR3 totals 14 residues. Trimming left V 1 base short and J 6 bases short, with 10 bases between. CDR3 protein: CASSLLGGSQPQHF. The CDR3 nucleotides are TGTGCCAGCAGTTTATTAGGGGGTAGTCAGCCCCAGCATTTT.

Here the CDR3 reads CASSLGGRETQYF. The CDR3 DNA is TGTGCCAGCAGCTTGGGGGGCAGGGAGACCCAGTACTTC. This rearrangement joins TRBV5-4 to TRBJ2-5, with D perhaps TRBD1 (5 bases). The germline gives CDR1 SGHNT, CDR2 YYREEE (reference sequence). Trimming took 0 bases from V and 5 from J, leaving 8 bases between them. This CDR3 has 13 residues.

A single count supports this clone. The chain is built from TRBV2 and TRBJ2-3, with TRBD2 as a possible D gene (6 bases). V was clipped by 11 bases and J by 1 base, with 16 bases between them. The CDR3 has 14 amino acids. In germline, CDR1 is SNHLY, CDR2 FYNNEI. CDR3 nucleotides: TGTGCCGTCTACTCCGGGACTGGCACAGATACGCAGTATTTT. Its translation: CAVYSGTGTDTQYF.

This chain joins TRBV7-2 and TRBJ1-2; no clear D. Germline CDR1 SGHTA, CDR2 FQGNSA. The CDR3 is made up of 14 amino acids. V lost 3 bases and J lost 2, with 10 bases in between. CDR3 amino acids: CASSFHSLNYGYTF. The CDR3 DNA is TGTGCCAGCAGCTTTCACTCCCTAAACTATGGCTACACCTTC. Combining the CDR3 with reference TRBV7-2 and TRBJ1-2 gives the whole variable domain GAGVSQSPSNKVTEKGKDVELRCDPISGHTALYWYRQSLGQGLEFLIYFQGNSAPDKSGLPSDRFSAERTGGSVSTLTIQRTQQEDSAVYLCASSFHSLNYGYTFGSGTRLTVV.

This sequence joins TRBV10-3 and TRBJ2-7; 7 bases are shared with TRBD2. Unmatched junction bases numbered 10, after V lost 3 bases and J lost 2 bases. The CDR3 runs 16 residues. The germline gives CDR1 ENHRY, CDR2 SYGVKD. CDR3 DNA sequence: TGTGCCATCAGTGAAGGAGCGGGGACGCCCGCCTACGAGCAGTACGTC. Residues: CAISEGAGTPAYEQYV.